The rows below give T cell receptor beta chains drawn from one sample of a study of T cells in Graves' hyperthyroidism and ophthalmopathy. Each CDR3 protein gets one entry after TCRdb re-called the multiplex PCR reads with MiXCR. This sample has around 350,000 distinct CDR3 sequences, with approximately 14% found just once. What was sequenced was blood. These receptors were obtained from a woman aged 18-30 years with Graves' hyperthyroidism that later progressed to Graves' ophthalmopathy. Each CDR3 is given with its conserved first and last residue. A D gene is named only where the DNA matches it firmly. Expanded clones are given a class, and other clones once, few, many or no size at all.

many,TRBJ2-3,.,TRBV7-9,CASSSHRDTTDTQYF,TGTGCCAGCAGCTCGCACCGGGACACCACAGATACGCAGTATTTT
.,TRBJ1-5,TRBD1,TRBV10-3,CAISPGGAGQPQHF,TGTGCCATCAGTCCAGGGGGCGCGGGGCAGCCCCAGCATTTT
many,TRBJ1-2,.,TRBV2,CASSEGGLGGYTF,TGTGCCAGCAGTGAAGGTGGGCTAGGAGGCTACACCTTC
few,TRBJ1-6,.,TRBV20-1,CSARETGVYNSPLHF,TGCAGTGCTAGAGAAACAGGCGTCTATAATTCACCCCTCCACTTT
.,TRBJ2-1,.,TRBV24-1,CATSDAAMGAGNEQFF,TGTGCCACCAGTGATGCGGCTATGGGGGCAGGCAATGAGCAGTTCTTC
many,TRBJ2-7,.,TRBV10-3,CAISEDVGEQYF,TGTGCCATCAGTGAGGATGTCGGGGAGCAGTACTTC
.,TRBJ2-5,.,TRBV18,CASSPNHEAGGGETQYF,TGTGCCAGCTCACCCAATCATGAGGCAGGGGGAGGAGAGACCCAGTACTTC
many,TRBJ2-7,.,TRBV6-1,CASRSATYEQYF,TGTGCCAGCAGAAGTGCTACCTACGAGCAGTACTTC
few,TRBJ2-7,TRBD2,TRBV24-1,CATSDSSGTSGGRRLGEQYF,TGTGCCACCAGTGATTCCTCTGGGACTAGCGGGGGAAGGCGACTCGGCGAGCAGTACTTC
many,TRBJ1-4,TRBD1,TRBV18,CASSTGTGYEKLFF,TGTGCCAGCTCTACCGGGACAGGGTATGAAAAACTGTTTTTT
many,TRBJ1-1,.,TRBV7-6,CASSLARGSEAFF,TGTGCCAGCAGCTTAGCGCGGGGTAGTGAAGCTTTCTTT
.,TRBJ1-6,.,TRBV9,CASSVGPGEDYNSPLHF,TGTGCCAGCAGCGTAGGTCCGGGAGAGGACTATAATTCACCCCTCCACTTT
many,TRBJ1-1,.,TRBV2,CASSEALRGAEAFF,TGTGCCAGCAGTGAAGCGCTTAGGGGGGCCGAAGCTTTCTTT
.,TRBJ2-7,TRBD2,TRBV12-3/TRBV12-4,CASSVVGGGRSYEQYF,TGTGCCAGCAGCGTCGTGGGCGGCGGGAGGTCCTACGAGCAGTACTTC
.,TRBJ2-1,.,TRBV12-5,CASGPSGGSSYNEQFF,TGTGCTAGTGGTCCCTCCGGGGGTAGCTCCTACAATGAGCAGTTCTTC
.,TRBJ2-1,TRBD2,TRBV9,CASSLSGSILYNEQFF,TGTGCCAGCAGCCTTAGCGGGAGTATCCTCTACAATGAGCAGTTCTTC
.,TRBJ2-2,.,TRBV7-9,CASRHRTDPLGKMDTGELFF,TGTGCCAGCAGACACAGGACAGACCCTTTGGGCAAAATGGACACCGGGGAGCTGTTTTTT
.,TRBJ2-2,TRBD2,TRBV28,CASGRGNTGELFF,TGTGCCAGCGGGAGGGGGAACACCGGGGAGCTGTTTTTT
many,TRBJ1-5,.,TRBV20-1,CSARRGVEGLEPQHF,TGCAGTGCTAGGCGGGGTGTTGAGGGCCTCGAGCCCCAGCATTTT
.,TRBJ2-2,TRBD1,TRBV4-1,CASSQGTGVVGELFF,TGCGCCAGCAGCCAAGGGACAGGGGTTGTCGGGGAGCTGTTTTTT
many,TRBJ1-4,TRBD1,TRBV6-1,CASSPEDRGLVNEKLFF,TGTGCCAGCAGCCCAGAGGACAGGGGCCTAGTTAATGAAAAACTGTTTTTT
few,TRBJ1-3,.,TRBV6-1,CASTRGNTIYF,TGTGCCAGCACCAGAGGAAACACCATATATTTT
many,TRBJ2-1,.,TRBV7-9,CASTRLGNEQFF,TGTGCCAGCACCCGACTAGGGAATGAGCAGTTCTTC
.,TRBJ2-1,TRBD2,TRBV4-1,CASSQEATSGSNEQFF,TGCGCCAGCAGCCAAGAAGCGACTAGCGGGAGCAATGAGCAGTTCTTC
.,TRBJ2-1,.,TRBV12-3/TRBV12-4,CATTVRGDGQFF,TGTGCCACCACAGTTAGGGGCGATGGGCAGTTCTTC
.,TRBJ1-4,.,TRBV12-3/TRBV12-4,CASSFGEGEKLFF,.
.,TRBJ1-5,.,TRBV19,CASSIRRDQPQHF,TGTGCCAGTAGTATACGCAGGGATCAGCCCCAGCATTTT
.,TRBJ2-1,TRBD1,TRBV4-1,CASSRGQGLANEQFF,TGCGCCAGCAGCCGGGGACAGGGGTTGGCCAATGAGCAGTTCTTC
many,TRBJ1-2,.,TRBV28,CASSLRTVNYGYTF,TGTGCCAGCAGTTTAAGGACGGTTAACTATGGCTACACCTTC
many,TRBJ1-6,.,TRBV28,CASTPTKYNSPLHF,TGTGCCAGCACCCCGACAAAATATAATTCACCCCTCCACTTT
many,TRBJ1-1,.,TRBV29-1,CSVQPRGGNTEAFF,TGCAGCGTTCAGCCTCGGGGTGGCAACACTGAAGCTTTCTTT
.,TRBJ1-3,.,TRBV9,CASSGRLGGGAGNTIYF,TGTGCCAGCAGCGGGCGCCTCGGAGGTGGGGCTGGAAACACCATATATTTT
once,TRBJ2-7,.,TRBV4-1,CASSRQTGTLPFEQYF,TGCGCCAGCAGCCGCCAGACCGGGACACTCCCCTTCGAGCAGTACTTC
.,TRBJ1-3,.,TRBV6-2/TRBV6-3,CASIASSGNTIYF,TGTGCCAGCATAGCGTCCTCTGGAAACACCATATATTTT
many,TRBJ2-7,.,TRBV6-2/TRBV6-3,CASKGQGPTYEQYF,TGTGCCAGCAAAGGGCAGGGCCCTACCTACGAGCAGTACTTC
many,TRBJ1-6,.,TRBV6-1,CASNTDSPYNSPLHF,TGTGCCAGCAATACGGACAGCCCTTATAATTCACCCCTCCACTTT
.,TRBJ2-2,.,TRBV28,CASSFTGPQITGELFF,TGTGCCAGCAGCTTCACGGGCCCTCAGATCACCGGGGAGCTGTTTTTT
many,TRBJ2-7,TRBD1,TRBV10-3,CAISQGARGEQYF,TGTGCCATCAGCCAGGGGGCTCGAGGAGAGCAGTACTTC
many,TRBJ2-1,TRBD2,TRBV20-1,CSARVGSGSSYNEQFF,TGCAGTGCTAGAGTGGGTAGCGGGAGCTCCTACAATGAGCAGTTCTTC
many,TRBJ1-6,.,TRBV6-5,CASSYSGSSYNSPLHF,TGTGCCAGCAGTTACTCAGGGAGCTCCTATAATTCACCCCTCCACTTT
many,TRBJ2-3,.,TRBV20-1,CSARPRGRPTDTQYF,TGCAGTGCTAGACCAAGAGGGAGGCCCACAGATACGCAGTATTTT
.,TRBJ2-3,TRBD2,TRBV4-2,CASSLGLAGTLDTQYF,TGTGCCAGCAGCCTGGGACTAGCGGGTACCCTAGATACGCAGTATTTT
few,TRBJ1-6,.,TRBV27,CASRTRGSYNSPLHF,TGTGCCAGCAGGACCAGGGGCTCCTATAATTCACCCCTCCACTTT
many,TRBJ1-1,.,TRBV6-1,CASTMTALNTEAFF,TGTGCCAGCACCATGACAGCCCTCAACACTGAAGCTTTCTTT
many,TRBJ1-2,.,TRBV29-1,CSVDRSEKANYGYTF,TGCAGCGTTGATAGGTCAGAGAAAGCTAACTATGGCTACACCTTC
few,TRBJ2-7,TRBD2,TRBV6-1,CASSQGGRPVKEYF,TGTGCCAGCAGCCAGGGAGGGAGGCCCGTCAAGGAGTACTTC
.,TRBJ1-5,.,TRBV3-2,CASSHHPTIRRNNQPQHF,TGTGCCAGCAGCCACCACCCTACTATTAGACGGAACAATCAGCCCCAGCATTTT
many,TRBJ2-7,.,TRBV5-1,CASSLGPDGGYEQYF,TGCGCCAGCAGCTTAGGACCGGACGGGGGCTACGAGCAGTACTTC
.,TRBJ2-5,.,TRBV7-9,CASSLKWGDMVYETQYF,TGTGCCAGCAGCTTAAAATGGGGGGACATGGTCTACGAGACCCAGTACTTC
many,TRBJ1-5,TRBD1,TRBV12-3/TRBV12-4,CASSFTSQGDQPQHF,TGTGCCAGCAGTTTCACGAGCCAGGGGGATCAGCCCCAGCATTTT
.,TRBJ2-1,.,TRBV5-5,CASLPGTPPNNEQFF,TGTGCCAGCCTCCCCGGGACTCCACCGAACAATGAGCAGTTCTTC
few,TRBJ2-5,TRBD2,TRBV14,CASSPRSASGRSQETQYF,TGTGCCAGCAGCCCACGAAGCGCTAGCGGGAGATCCCAAGAGACCCAGTACTTC
.,TRBJ2-3,.,TRBV2,CASTLYRPRGANTDTQYF,TGTGCCAGCACCCTCTACCGACCCCGGGGCGCGAACACAGATACGCAGTATTTT
.,TRBJ1-5,.,TRBV28,CASSLDVAGPPPNQPQHF,TGTGCCAGCAGTTTAGACGTTGCTGGCCCTCCCCCGAATCAGCCCCAGCATTTT
many,TRBJ2-7,TRBD2,TRBV27,CASRGLASIYEQYF,TGTGCCAGCAGGGGACTAGCATCTATTTACGAGCAGTACTTC
few,TRBJ1-4,TRBD1,TRBV3-1,CASSPTGNNEKLFF,TGTGCCAGCAGCCCGACAGGGAATAATGAAAAACTGTTTTTT
.,TRBJ1-1,.,TRBV6-5,CASSYSPGANTEAFF,TGTGCCAGCAGTTACTCCCCGGGAGCTAACACTGAAGCTTTCTTT
.,TRBJ2-3,.,TRBV7-9,CASSPRVLRGPADTQYF,TGTGCCAGCAGCCCCCGGGTTCTGCGGGGACCCGCAGATACGCAGTATTTT
.,TRBJ2-2,.,TRBV27,CASRLRATPDTGELFF,TGTGCCAGCAGACTGAGAGCCACCCCGGACACCGGGGAGCTGTTTTTT